The next 21 T cell receptor beta chains were all read from a single sample in a study of blood T cells in healthy people across ages. Then a second PCR, running about 6 to 11 cycles, was carried out with a sample-barcoded 5' primer and a J-beta primer mix. A single record per CDR3 protein comes from TCRdb applying MiXCR to the 5' RACE reads. The sample includes about 1.4 million distinct CDR3 sequences, almost 60% of them seen just once. Sequencing used blood. These TCRs come from a man aged 18-30 years in good health.

The chain couples TRBV27 to TRBJ2-4; TRBD2 matches at 11 bases. The end of the DNA fits TRBJ2-7 better, so the J call may be wrong. This CDR3 is built from 15 residues. CDR1 and CDR2 from the germline V gene are MNHEY and SMNVEV (reference sequence). CDR3 amino acids: CASSLVSGGDYEQYF. CDR3 DNA: TGTGCCAGCAGTTTAGTTAGCGGGGGGGACTACGAGCAGTACTTC.

This chain joins TRBV6-5 and TRBJ1-6, with D maybe TRBD1 (6 bases). Per germline, CDR1 MNHEY and CDR2 SVGAGI. The CDR3 has 13 residues. The V gene lost 6 bases and the J gene lost 7 bases, with 10 bases spanning the gap. The CDR3 nucleotides read TGTGCCAGCAGGAGGACAGAAAATTCACCCCTCCACTTT. Protein: CASRRTENSPLHF.

V and J are TRBV2 and TRBJ2-3, with 7 nucleotides matching TRBD1. The CDR3 consists of 14 residues. The germline gives CDR1 SNHLY, CDR2 FYNNEI. V shed 8 bases, J shed 3 bases, and the junction held 8 bases outside the gene matches. CDR3 sequence reads: CASGEGADTDTQYF. The CDR3, as DNA: TGTGCCAGCGGAGAGGGGGCGGATACAGATACGCAGTATTTT.

The chain uses TRBV15 and TRBJ1-4; TRBD1 matches 7 bases. The germline CDR1 and CDR2 sequences are LNHNV and YYDKDF (reference sequence). The V gene end was trimmed by 5 bases and the J gene end by 7 bases; junction bases not matched to a gene: 4. This CDR3 is 13 amino acids long. The CDR3 coding sequence is TGTGCCACCAGCGACAGGGTTGGTGAAAAACTGTTTTTT. Residues: CATSDRVGEKLFF.

Only a few counts were recorded for this clonotype. V gene TRBV6-6 combines with J gene TRBJ2-1; a weak D match, TRBD2 (6 bases). The CDR3 has 15 amino acids. The germline CDR1 and CDR2 sequences are MNHNY and SVGAGI (reference sequence). V was clipped by 0 bases and J by 5 bases, with 11 bases between them. CDR3 sequence (DNA): TGTGCCAGCAGTTACTCGGGGGGATACGACAATGAGCAGTTCTTC. Encoded protein: CASSYSGGYDNEQFF.

This clonotype was seen a handful of times. The chain employs TRBV29-1 and TRBJ2-6; D gene unclear. Between the trimmed V and J ends, which lost 0 bases and 0 bases, there was a span of 12 bases. Germline V lookup: CDR1 SQVTM, CDR2 ANQGSEA. This CDR3 is 17 amino acids long. The CDR3 reads CSVEESLTPSGANVLTF. The CDR3 bases are TGCAGCGTTGAAGAAAGCCTTACTCCCTCTGGGGCCAACGTCCTGACTTTC.

Here the CDR3 reads CATEGARNTQYF. Written as DNA, the CDR3 is TGTGCCACCGAGGGGGCGCGAAATACGCAGTATTTT. The chain has TRBV24-1 and TRBJ2-3; 7 bases are a match to TRBD1. Trimming took 9 bases from V and 7 from J; bases not matched to a gene: 6. CDR3 length: 12 amino acids. The germline gives CDR1 KGHDR, CDR2 SFDVKD.

Notes on this clonotype: At one end the junction does not follow the germline gene, possibly because of a read error. This chain connects TRBV7-7 to TRBJ2-6; TRBD1 is a possible D gene (7 bases). Germline V gives CDR1 SSHAT, CDR2 FNYEAQ (reference sequence). CDR3 size: 15 residues. The DNA of the CDR3 is TGTGCTAGCAGTACGGGGGACAGTGCTTTAAACGTCCTGACTTTC. Translating gives CASSTGDSALNVLTF.

This clonotype turned up a few times. J is TRBJ2-7 and V is TRBV5-1, with D perhaps assigned TRBD1 or TRBD2 (5 bases each). The germline CDR1 and CDR2 sequences are SGHRS and YFSETQ. The CDR3 extends over 14 amino acids. V was pared by 0 bases and J by 4 bases, with 11 bases between. The CDR3 DNA reads TGCGCCAGCAGCTTGGGAAACTGGGGGTACGAGCAGTACTTC. It codes for CASSLGNWGYEQYF.

This sequence joins TRBV20-1 and TRBJ2-3; 10 bases line up with TRBD2. V shed 0 bases and J 2 bases; nucleotides not matched to a gene: 23. Per germline, CDR1 DFQATT and CDR2 SNEGSKA (reference sequence). The CDR3 sequence is 22 residues long. Here the CDR3 DNA reads TGCAGTGCTAGAGACCTAGGAGCGCTAGCGGGGGACCTCGATAACCTCACAGATACGCAGTATTTT. Its protein is CSARDLGALAGDLDNLTDTQYF.

This sequence joins TRBV6-5 and TRBJ2-5; 10 nucleotides line up with TRBD2. V shed 5 bases, J shed 1 base, and the junction held 7 bases outside the gene matches. The CDR3 covers 16 residues. Germline assignment: CDR1 MNHEY and CDR2 SVGAGI. The CDR3 here is CASSPGLAAPQETQYF. CDR3 nucleotides: TGTGCCAGCAGTCCCGGACTAGCGGCTCCCCAAGAGACCCAGTACTTC.

The chain has TRBV12-3 or TRBV12-4 and TRBJ2-1, with no clear D. V lost 4 bases, J lost 4 bases, and 14 bases lay in between. The CDR3 loop spans 15 amino acids. The CDR3 DNA sequence: TGTGCCAGCAGTTCCAACGAAAGGCGATACAATGAGCAGTTCTTC. This gives the protein CASSSNERRYNEQFF.

This clonotype occurred once. The chain is built from TRBV11-1 and TRBJ2-3; TRBD1 is a possible D gene (6 bases). V gave up 4 bases and J gave up 4 bases, with 12 bases separating them. Per the germline V gene, CDR1 is SGHAT and CDR2 is FQDESV (reference sequence). CDR3 length equals 14 residues. The chain's CDR3 is CASSYRQEPDTQYF. The CDR3 DNA is TGTGCCAGCAGCTACCGACAGGAACCAGATACGCAGTATTTT.

The V and J genes are TRBV5-6 and TRBJ2-3; 9 bases are shared with TRBD2. Germline values: CDR1 SGHDT, CDR2 YYEEEE. The CDR3 loop spans 13 amino acids. With 5 bases clipped from V and 6 bases from J, the junction kept 4 bases outside the gene matches. The CDR3 sequence: CASRGLAGDTQYF. DNA for the CDR3: TGTGCCAGCAGAGGGCTAGCGGGGGATACGCAGTATTTT.

This clonotype was detected a few times. J is TRBJ1-1 and V is TRBV7-2, with 10 bases matching TRBD1. J gave up 4 bases and V 1 base, and 3 bases lay outside the gene matches. The CDR3 length is 15 residues. Germline CDR1 and CDR2: SGHTA and FQGNSA. CDR3 DNA: TGTGCCAGCAGCTTAGTCGGACAGGGGGGCACTGAAGCTTTCTTT. It specifies CASSLVGQGGTEAFF.

This chain uses TRBV29-1 with TRBJ1-2, with 9 nucleotides matching TRBD1. Germline CDR1 reads SQVTM; CDR2 reads ANQGSEA. This CDR3 is built from 18 residues. The trim removed 1 base at V and 2 bases at J, leaving 14 bases unmatched. CDR3 nucleotide sequence: TGCAGCGTTGAAGTTAGGGACAGGGTGTCAAATTTGAACTATGGCTACACCTTC. This codes for CSVEVRDRVSNLNYGYTF.

The V call is TRBV20-1, the J call TRBJ2-3; 14 nucleotides align to TRBD2. The junction had 7 bases not matched to a gene; V was cut back by 6 bases and J by 11 bases. This CDR3 region has 13 residues. Germline CDR1 DFQATT, CDR2 SNEGSKA (reference sequence). The CDR3: CSAPGLAGVGQYF. The CDR3 coding sequence is TGCAGTGCGCCGGGACTAGCGGGAGTAGGGCAGTATTTT.

V usage is TRBV7-2 and J usage is TRBJ2-1; weak D call: TRBD2 (6 bases). Germline V gene sequence: CDR1 SGHTA, CDR2 FQGNSA. The V end was cut by 3 bases, the J end by 9 bases, with 18 bases between. The CDR3 totals 15 residues. The CDR3 coding sequence is TGTGCCAGCAGCTTCCTGACTAGGCCCCCAGGTGAGCAGTTCTTC. Its translation: CASSFLTRPPGEQFF.

This sequence joins TRBV6-5 and TRBJ2-3; tentatively, D is TRBD1 or TRBD2 (6 bases each). The germline V gene encodes CDR1 MNHEY and CDR2 SVGAGI. The V and J ends lost 6 bases and 7 bases respectively, with 17 bases between them. This CDR3 spans 14 amino acids. Here the CDR3 reads CASSYRGPRNTQYF. The DNA for the CDR3 is TGTGCCAGCAGCTACCGGGGGCCCAGGAATACGCAGTATTTT.

The chain recombines TRBV27 with TRBJ2-7; possible D gene TRBD2, 6 bases. The J call may be wrong; the DNA end is better matched by TRBJ2-4. The germline CDR1 and CDR2 sequences are MNHEY and SMNVEV (reference sequence). This CDR3 contains 15 residues. CDR3 region: CASRGEVGSKNIQYF. The CDR3 DNA reads as TGTGCCAGCAGGGGGGAGGTTGGTTCCAAAAACATTCAGTACTTC.

The chain recombines TRBV4-2 with TRBJ2-5; 11 bases are shared with TRBD2. With the DNA end fitting TRBJ2-7 better, the J assignment may be wrong. Germline V gene sequence: CDR1 LGHNA, CDR2 YNFKEQ. The CDR3 consists of 17 residues. The CDR3 region is CASSQEWASGGSYEQYF. The CDR3 coding sequence is TGTGCCAGCAGCCAAGAATGGGCTAGCGGGGGGTCCTACGAGCAGTACTTC.